This T cell receptor (beta chain) derives from a study of blood T cell repertoires in COVID-19. Method: immunoSEQ multiplex PCR; TCRdb's copy keeps in-frame clones and lacks some. The sample shows hundreds of thousands of clones, around 91% of them seen only once. With 3 bases clipped from V and 6 bases from J, the junction kept 13 bases outside the gene matches. There are 16 residues in the CDR3. CDR1 KGHSH and CDR2 LQKENI come from the germline V gene. Sequenced sample: PBMCs or T cells enriched from blood (not recorded which). The V gene is TRBV18, the J gene TRBJ1-1, with TRBD1 matching over 7 bases. The TCR was taken from a middle-aged woman who had recovered from COVID-19. CDR3 protein: CASSPRGDRVGSEAFF. CDR3 in DNA: TGTGCCAGCTCACCGAGGGGAGACAGGGTCGGTTCTGAAGCTTTCTTT.